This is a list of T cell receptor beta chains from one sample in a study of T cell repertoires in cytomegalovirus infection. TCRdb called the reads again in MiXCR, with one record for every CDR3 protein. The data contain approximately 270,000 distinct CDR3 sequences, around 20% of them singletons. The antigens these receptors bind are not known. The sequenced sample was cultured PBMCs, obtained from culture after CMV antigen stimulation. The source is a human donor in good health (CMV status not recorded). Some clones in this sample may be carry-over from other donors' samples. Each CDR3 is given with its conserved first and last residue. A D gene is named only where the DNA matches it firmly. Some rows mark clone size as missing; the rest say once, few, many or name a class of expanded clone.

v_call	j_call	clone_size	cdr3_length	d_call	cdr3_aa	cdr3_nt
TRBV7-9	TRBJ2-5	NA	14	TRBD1	CASSVRTGGETQYF	TGTGCCAGCAGCGTACGGACAGGGGGAGAGACCCAGTACTTC
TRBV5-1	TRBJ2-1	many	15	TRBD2	CASSSAGEPYNEQFF	TGCGCCAGCAGCTCAGCGGGAGAGCCCTACAATGAGCAGTTCTTC
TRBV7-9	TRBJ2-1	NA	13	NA	CASSFILSNEQFF	TGTGCCAGCAGCTTTATCCTGAGTAATGAGCAGTTCTTC
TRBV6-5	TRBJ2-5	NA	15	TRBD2	CASSPRAGVRETQYF	TGTGCCAGCAGTCCGCGGGCGGGAGTGAGGGAGACCCAGTACTTC
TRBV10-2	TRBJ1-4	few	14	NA	CARKRDRTLEKLFF	TGCGCCCGGAAGAGAGACAGAACCCTTGAAAAACTGTTTTTT
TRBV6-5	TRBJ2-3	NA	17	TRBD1	CASSWTGQGMGTDTQYF	TGTGCCAGCAGTTGGACCGGACAGGGGATGGGCACAGATACGCAGTATTTT
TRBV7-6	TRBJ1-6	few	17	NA	CASSLAAWGAQSSPLHF	TGTGCCAGCAGCTTAGCTGCATGGGGGGCGCAGTCTTCACCCCTCCACTTT
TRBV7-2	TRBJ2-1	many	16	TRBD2	CASSSRRTRGNNEQFF	TGTGCCAGCAGCTCCCGCCGGACTAGAGGGAATAATGAGCAGTTCTTC
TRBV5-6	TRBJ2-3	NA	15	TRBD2	CASSLFGRSTDTQYF	TGTGCCAGCAGCTTGTTCGGGAGGAGCACAGATACGCAGTATTTT
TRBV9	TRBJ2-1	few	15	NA	CASSVDGDSYNEQFF	TGTGCCAGCAGCGTAGACGGGGACTCCTACAATGAGCAGTTCTTC
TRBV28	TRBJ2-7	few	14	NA	CASRGLISSYEQYF	TGTGCCAGCAGGGGACTGATCAGCTCCTACGAGCAGTACTTC
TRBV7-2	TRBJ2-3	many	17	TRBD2	CASSPLGGTSETDTQYF	TGTGCCAGCAGCCCCCTAGGCGGGACTAGTGAAACAGATACGCAGTATTTT
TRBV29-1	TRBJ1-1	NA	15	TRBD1	CSVDDSGQLNTEAFF	TGCAGCGTTGACGATTCGGGACAGCTGAACACTGAAGCTTTCTTT
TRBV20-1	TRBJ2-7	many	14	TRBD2	CSAKLAGGPDEQYF	TGCAGTGCCAAACTAGCGGGAGGGCCCGACGAGCAGTACTTC
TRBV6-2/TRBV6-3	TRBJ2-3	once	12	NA	CASTKTPDTQYF	TGTGCCAGCACTAAGACCCCAGATACGCAGTATTTT
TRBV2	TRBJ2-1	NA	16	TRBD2	CASGGLAGFFIDEQFF	TGTGCCAGCGGGGGACTAGCGGGATTTTTCATCGATGAGCAGTTCTTC
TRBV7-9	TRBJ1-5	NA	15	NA	CASSLGADQSQPQHF	TGTGCCAGCAGCTTAGGTGCCGACCAATCTCAGCCCCAGCATTTT
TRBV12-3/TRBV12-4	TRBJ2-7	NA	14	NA	CASSLHALGYEQYF	TGTGCCAGCAGTTTACATGCTTTGGGCTACGAGCAGTACTTC
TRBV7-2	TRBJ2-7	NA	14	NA	CASSLLDTSYEQYF	TGTGCCAGCAGCTTACTGGATACCTCCTACGAGCAGTACTTC
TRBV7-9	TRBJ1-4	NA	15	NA	CASSPQAEPNEKLFF	TGTGCCAGCAGCCCACAAGCCGAGCCTAATGAAAAACTGTTTTTT
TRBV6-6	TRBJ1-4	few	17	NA	CASSYDGSGSTNEKLFF	TGTGCCAGCAGTTACGACGGGTCCGGGTCAACTAATGAAAAACTGTTTTTT
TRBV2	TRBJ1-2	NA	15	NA	CASSVTYKPPKGYTF	TGTGCCAGCAGTGTAACTTATAAGCCTCCGAAAGGCTACACCTTC
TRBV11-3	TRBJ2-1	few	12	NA	CASRPGTGRQFF	TGTGCCAGCAGACCCGGAACGGGAAGGCAGTTCTTC
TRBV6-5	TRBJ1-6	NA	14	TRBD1	CASRDDRDNSPLHF	TGTGCCAGCAGGGATGACAGGGACAATTCACCCCTCCACTTT
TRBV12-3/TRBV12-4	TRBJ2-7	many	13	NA	CASSLSREYEQYF	TGTGCCAGCAGTTTATCCAGGGAGTACGAGCAGTACTTC
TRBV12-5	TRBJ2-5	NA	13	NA	CASGLMPQETQYF	TGTGCTAGTGGTTTGATGCCTCAAGAGACCCAGTACTTC
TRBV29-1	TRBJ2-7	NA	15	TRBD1	CSVEDPRGQGNEQYF	TGCAGCGTTGAAGATCCGAGGGGACAGGGAAACGAGCAGTACTTC
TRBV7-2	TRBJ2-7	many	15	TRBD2	CASSPTPGLASEQYF	TGTGCCAGCAGCCCTACTCCGGGACTAGCATCCGAGCAGTACTTC
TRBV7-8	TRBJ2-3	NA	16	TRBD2	CASSHLAGAATDTQYF	TGTGCCAGCAGCCACTTAGCGGGAGCGGCCACAGATACGCAGTATTTT
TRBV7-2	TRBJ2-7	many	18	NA	CASSLRRAGRPSLGEQYF	TGTGCCAGCAGCTTACGACGGGCGGGGAGGCCCTCCTTAGGCGAGCAGTACTTC
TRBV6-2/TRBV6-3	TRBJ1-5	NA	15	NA	CASSYEGRGNQPQHF	TGTGCCAGCAGTTACGAGGGGCGCGGCAATCAGCCCCAGCATTTT
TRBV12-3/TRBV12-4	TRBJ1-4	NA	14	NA	CASSLRDLNEKLFF	TGTGCCAGCAGCCTCCGGGACCTTAATGAAAAACTGTTTTTT
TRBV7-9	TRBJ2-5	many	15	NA	CASSYRPPVEETQYF	TGTGCCAGCAGCTACCGACCCCCGGTGGAAGAGACCCAGTACTTC
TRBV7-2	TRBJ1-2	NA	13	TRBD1	CASSLDRRYGYTF	TGTGCCAGCAGCTTGGACAGGCGCTATGGCTACACCTTC
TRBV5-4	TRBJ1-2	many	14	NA	CASSNPGTKYGYTF	TGTGCCAGCAGCAACCCTGGGACAAAATATGGCTACACCTTC
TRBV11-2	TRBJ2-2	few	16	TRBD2	CASSLELAALTGELFF	TGTGCCAGCAGCTTAGAACTAGCGGCACTCACCGGGGAGCTGTTTTTT
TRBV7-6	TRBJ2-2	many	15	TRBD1	CASSYRGLGTGELFF	TGTGCCAGCAGCTACAGGGGGCTAGGCACCGGGGAGCTGTTTTTT
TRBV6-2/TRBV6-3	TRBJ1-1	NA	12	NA	CASSYSRVEAFF	TGTGCCAGCAGTTACTCGAGAGTTGAAGCTTTCTTT
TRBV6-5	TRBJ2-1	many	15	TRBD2	CASSILAGGYNEQFF	TGTGCCAGCAGTATACTAGCGGGAGGTTACAATGAGCAGTTCTTC
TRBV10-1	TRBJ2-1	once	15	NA	CASSNGKVGDNEQFF	TGCGCCAGCAGTAACGGGAAGGTGGGGGACAATGAGCAGTTCTTC
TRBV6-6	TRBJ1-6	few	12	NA	CASVGGFLALHF	TGTGCCAGCGTTGGAGGGTTTCTTGCCCTCCACTTT
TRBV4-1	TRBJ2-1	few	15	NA	CASSLRLGAYNEQFF	TGCGCCAGCAGCTTACGACTAGGGGCTTACAATGAGCAGTTCTTC
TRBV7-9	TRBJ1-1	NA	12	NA	CASSSDRYEAFF	TGTGCCAGCAGCTCCGACAGGTATGAAGCTTTCTTT
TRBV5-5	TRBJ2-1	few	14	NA	CASSRDGQSNEQFF	TGTGCCAGCAGCCGGGACGGCCAAAGCAATGAGCAGTTCTTC
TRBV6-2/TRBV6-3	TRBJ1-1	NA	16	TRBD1	CASTGQGPATNTEAFF	TGTGCCAGCACCGGACAGGGCCCCGCCACGAACACTGAAGCTTTCTTT
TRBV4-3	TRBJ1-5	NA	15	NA	CASSQGAGRNQPQHF	TGCGCCAGCAGCCAAGGCGCAGGGAGGAATCAGCCCCAGCATTTT
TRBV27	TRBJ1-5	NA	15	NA	CASSALPGDNQPQHF	TGTGCCAGCAGTGCGCTACCAGGGGACAATCAGCCCCAGCATTTT
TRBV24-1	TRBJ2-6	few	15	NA	CATSVGSAGANVLTF	TGTGCCACCAGTGTGGGGTCCGCTGGGGCCAACGTCCTGACTTTC